This T cell receptor beta chain stems from a study of CXCR3-negative and CXCR3-positive naive CD8 T cells. UMI-labeled 5' RACE yielded the TRB cDNA libraries. TCRdb reanalyzed the 5' RACE reads and collapses them to one entry per CDR3 protein, without DNA. The sample has 45,000 to 55,000 distinct CDR3 sequences. The receptor was derived from a human donor in good health. Some clones in this sample may be carry-over from other donors' samples. Sequenced input: memory CD8+ T cells from blood.

The CDR3 region is CASSYSADRGNTGELFF. The V gene is TRBV6-5, the J gene TRBJ2-2; there is no DNA to check the TCRdb D call of TRBD1. CDR3 length: 17 residues. Germline lookup yields CDR1 MNHEY and CDR2 SVGAGI.